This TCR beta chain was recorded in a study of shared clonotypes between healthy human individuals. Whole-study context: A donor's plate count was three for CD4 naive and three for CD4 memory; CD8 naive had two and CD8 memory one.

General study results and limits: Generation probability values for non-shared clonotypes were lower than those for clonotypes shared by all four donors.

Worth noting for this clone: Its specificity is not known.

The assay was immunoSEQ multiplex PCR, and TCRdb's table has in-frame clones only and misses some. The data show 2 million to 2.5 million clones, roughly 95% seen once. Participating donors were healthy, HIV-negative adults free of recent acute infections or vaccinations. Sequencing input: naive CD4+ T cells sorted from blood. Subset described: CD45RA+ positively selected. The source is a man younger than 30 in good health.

CDR3 protein: CASSTRLSGGINEQFF. CDR3 coding DNA: TGTGCCAGCAGTACCAGACTTAGCGGGGGAATCAATGAGCAGTTCTTC. The chain uses TRBV11-2 and TRBJ2-1; 9 positions match TRBD2. Germline CDR1 reads SGHAT; CDR2 reads FQNNGV. V trimming: 6 bases; J trimming: 6 bases; junction bases outside the gene matches: 12. This CDR3 region has 16 residues.